These 21 T cell receptor beta chains were all obtained from the same sample, sequenced in a study of OX40 agonist ivuxolimab in advanced cancers. This table comes from immunoSEQ multiplex PCR, and its TCRdb copy is limited to in-frame clones, with some not included. The sample carries about 73,000 clones, around 89% recorded once. The starting material was CD4+ or CD8+ T cells sorted from blood, obtained in a trial of the OX40 agonist ivuxolimab. All receptors derive from an adult with an advanced solid tumor such as melanoma, head and neck, liver or kidney cancer.

This clone was observed a single time. One junction end does not reproduce the germline sequence, and a read error may be involved. V and J are TRBV6-5 and TRBJ1-1; D might be TRBD1 (5 bases). This CDR3 region has 15 residues. The germline CDR1 and CDR2 sequences are MNHEY and SVGAGI. DNA for the CDR3: TGTGCCGGCAGTTACTCCCGTGGGGGGAACACTGAAGCTTTCTTT. Translation: CAGSYSRGGNTEAFF.

In nucleotides, the CDR3 is TGTGCCGGACCGCCGAGGGACAACTCCTACGAGCAGTACTTC. This gives the protein CAGPPRDNSYEQYF. This chain connects TRBV2 to TRBJ2-7; D is possibly TRBD1 (6 bases). Germline V CDR1 and CDR2: SNHLY, FYNNEI. The CDR3 has 14 residues. V was trimmed by 11 bases and J by 0 bases, leaving 17 bases between them. Full variable domain (rest looked up from reference TRBV2 and TRBJ2-7): EPEVTQTPSHQVTQMGQEVILRCVPISNHLYFYWYRQILGQKVEFLVSFYNNEISEKSEIFDDQFSVERPDGSNFTLKIRSTKLEDSAMYFCAGPPRDNSYEQYFGPGTRLTVT.

The J gene is TRBJ2-7, the V gene TRBV4-2; tentative D call: TRBD1 (6 bases). This CDR3 has 15 residues. In germline, CDR1 is LGHNA, CDR2 YNFKEQ. V was trimmed by 5 bases and J by 4 bases, leaving 18 bases between them. The CDR3 sequence: CASSLDQGKIYEQYF. In nucleotides, the CDR3 is TGTGCCAGCAGCTTGGATCAGGGGAAGATATACGAGCAGTACTTC.

V usage is TRBV30 and J usage is TRBJ2-1, with TRBD1 matching over 8 bases. This CDR3 is 14 amino acids long. Trimming at V came to 2 bases and at J to 6 bases, leaving 6 bases not matched to a gene. From germline, CDR1 is GTSNPN and CDR2 SVGIG (reference sequence). CDR3 in amino acids: CAWSYGQGGNEQFF. The CDR3 DNA follows: TGTGCCTGGAGTTACGGACAGGGTGGCAATGAGCAGTTCTTC.

This rearrangement joins TRBV11-2 to TRBJ2-7, with D perhaps matching TRBD2 (5 bases). Germline V lookup: CDR1 SGHAT, CDR2 FQNNGV. There are 13 residues in the CDR3. Trimming removed 2 bases from V and 6 bases from J, with 11 bases in between. CDR3 loop: CASSLSYGVEQYF. DNA of the CDR3: TGTGCCAGCAGCTTATCCTACGGGGTCGAGCAGTACTTC.

V is TRBV5-1 and J is TRBJ2-5, with 8 bases fitting TRBD1. The J call is in doubt because the DNA end fits TRBJ2-7 better. The CDR3 totals 18 residues. CDR1 and CDR2 from the germline V gene are SGHRS and YFSETQ. The CDR3 DNA follows: TGCGCCAGCAGCTCTCAACCGGGACAGGCCCGCACTGCCTACGAGCAGTACTTC. As protein: CASSSQPGQARTAYEQYF.

V gene TRBV27 combines with J gene TRBJ1-5; no reliable D call. CDR1 and CDR2 from the germline V gene are MNHEY and SMNVEV (reference sequence). V lost 4 bases and J lost 7, with 11 bases in between. CDR3 size: 13 residues. CDR3 sequence (DNA): TGTGCCAGCAGTTATGGGCCGGAGCAGCCCCAGCATTTT. Protein product: CASSYGPEQPQHF.

The J gene is TRBJ2-1, the V gene TRBV11-2; 9 bases line up with TRBD2. Germline CDR1 SGHAT, CDR2 FQNNGV. V gave up 1 base and J gave up 10 bases; unmatched junction bases: 5. This CDR3 has 14 residues. The CDR3 sequence: CASSLVGLAPEQFF. The CDR3 DNA sequence: TGTGCCAGCAGCTTAGTGGGACTAGCACCAGAGCAGTTCTTC.

The chain links TRBV5-1 to TRBJ2-1; D is unclear. Germline-derived CDR1 and CDR2 are SGHRS and YFSETQ. This CDR3 has 14 amino acids. Trimming shortened V by 4 bases and J by 0 bases, and 8 bases separated the two germline ends. The CDR3 DNA reads as TGCGCCAGCAGCCCCAACCCCTCCTACAATGAGCAGTTCTTC. The encoded protein is CASSPNPSYNEQFF.

This chain connects TRBV19 to TRBJ1-1; D gene unclear. The CDR3 length is 14 residues. Germline values: CDR1 LNHDA, CDR2 SQIVND (reference sequence). V dropped 1 base and J dropped 2 bases, with 8 bases sitting between them. This chain's CDR3 is CASSIGPPNTEAFF. DNA of the CDR3: TGTGCCAGTAGTATAGGGCCGCCAAACACTGAAGCTTTCTTT.

This clone was counted between two and nine times. The CDR3: CASSRLGGGGNEQFF. The DNA of the CDR3 is TGTGCCAGCAGCCGTCTTGGCGGGGGGGGCAATGAGCAGTTCTTC. The V and J genes are TRBV6-6 and TRBJ2-1; 9 bases fit TRBD2. Germline loops: CDR1 MNHNY, CDR2 SVGAGI (reference sequence). Unmatched junction bases numbered 9, after V lost 6 bases and J lost 6 bases. This CDR3 region has 15 residues.

The V gene is TRBV7-2, the J gene TRBJ2-1, with D uncertain. V lost 2 bases, J lost 8 bases, and 13 bases lay in between. This CDR3 contains 14 residues. Per germline, CDR1 SGHTA and CDR2 FQGNSA. The CDR3 reads CASSLPDLEDEQFF. The CDR3 DNA reads TGTGCCAGCAGCTTACCAGACCTTGAGGATGAGCAGTTCTTC.

The chain employs TRBV6-5 and TRBJ2-5; unclear D gene. This CDR3 comprises 14 residues. Trimming stripped 0 bases from V and 3 bases from J, with 8 bases between. Germline V gene sequence: CDR1 MNHEY, CDR2 SVGAGI. The CDR3 loop reads CASSYSGDEETQYF. As DNA, the CDR3 is TGTGCCAGCAGTTACTCAGGAGATGAAGAGACCCAGTACTTC.

The chain joins TRBV6-1 to TRBJ2-3; 10 bases fit TRBD2. V shed 2 bases and J 3 bases; nucleotides not matched to a gene: 5. The CDR3 is 16 amino acids. Germline V gives CDR1 MNHNS, CDR2 SASEGT. As DNA, the CDR3 is TGTGCCAGCAGTGAACTAGCGGGGGCGATTACAGATACGCAGTATTTT. This codes for CASSELAGAITDTQYF.

This chain links TRBV4-1 with TRBJ1-4; D is perhaps TRBD1 (5 bases). Trimming removed 4 bases at V and 5 bases at J, with 11 bases between. This CDR3 is built from 14 residues. Germline V gives CDR1 MGHRA, CDR2 YSYEKL. The CDR3 DNA reads TGCGCCAGCAGCCCGACAGAACTCAATGAAAAACTGTTTTTT. Encoded protein: CASSPTELNEKLFF.

The CDR3 bases are TGTGCCAGTAGTATGACAGGGTACGAGCAGTACTTC. As protein: CASSMTGYEQYF. This chain connects TRBV19 to TRBJ2-7; TRBD1 matches at 7 bases. Germline V lookup: CDR1 LNHDA, CDR2 SQIVND (reference sequence). The length of the CDR3 is 12 residues. The J segment lost 4 bases and the V segment lost 3 bases, leaving 0 bases of the junction unmatched.

The chain's CDR3 is CASSVGGLGTEAFF. CDR3 DNA: TGTGCCAGCAGCGTAGGAGGGCTTGGCACTGAAGCTTTCTTT. The chain carries TRBV9 and TRBJ1-1; D not certain. CDR1 SGDLS and CDR2 YYNGEE come from the germline V gene. There are 14 residues in the CDR3. V lost 0 bases and J 4 bases, leaving 10 bases between the germline ends.

The chain employs TRBV7-8 and TRBJ2-7, with a possible D match to TRBD2 (6 bases). This CDR3 region has 14 residues. V lost 5 bases and J 3 bases, leaving 14 bases between the germline ends. The germline V gene has CDR1 SGHVS and CDR2 FQNEAQ. This CDR3 reads CASSLMGGLYEQYF. CDR3 DNA sequence: TGTGCCAGCAGCCTTATGGGAGGACTCTACGAGCAGTACTTC.

The chain couples TRBV4-1 to TRBJ1-5, with TRBD1 matching over 7 bases. J was trimmed by 6 bases and V by 0 bases; bases with no gene match: 2. The CDR3 loop spans 14 amino acids. The germline V gene has CDR1 MGHRA and CDR2 YSYEKL. CDR3: CASSQETGIQPQHF. CDR3 nucleotides: TGCGCCAGCAGCCAAGAGACAGGGATTCAGCCCCAGCATTTT.

The chain is built from TRBV27 and TRBJ1-4, with D unresolved. The germline V gene encodes CDR1 MNHEY and CDR2 SMNVEV (reference sequence). V shed 5 bases and J shed 0 bases, with 13 bases lying between them. This CDR3 comprises 16 residues. CDR3 bases: TGTGCCAGCAGTCCAGAAACGTATGCAACTAATGAAAAACTGTTTTTT. Its translation: CASSPETYATNEKLFF.

The gene calls are TRBV7-9 and TRBJ2-7; 7 bases align to TRBD1. V gave up 5 bases and J gave up 3 bases; unmatched junction bases: 7. CDR3 length: 14 amino acids. The germline gives CDR1 SEHNR, CDR2 FQNEAQ (reference sequence). CDR3 amino acids: CASSQARTGYEQYF. In nucleotides, the CDR3 is TGTGCCAGCAGCCAAGCCCGGACAGGCTACGAGCAGTACTTC.